This section outlines one T cell receptor (beta chain) sequence together with its context. No antigen is known for it. RNA transcripts gave rise to amplified TCR beta CDR3 regions. HTBI primers were employed in a first-round RT-PCR of the TCR CDR3. Each CDR3 protein gets one entry after TCRdb re-called the multiplex PCR reads with MiXCR. The table records 690,000 or so distinct CDR3 sequences, around 19% of them present only once. Exclusion of patients followed from uncontrolled infection, other autoimmune disease, pregnancy or lactation. The data belong to a study of T cells in Graves' hyperthyroidism and ophthalmopathy. Study-level findings and limits: Most clonotypes that expanded in the thyroid above 0.001 also showed up in blood.

The source is a woman aged 45-65 years with Graves' hyperthyroidism that later progressed to Graves' ophthalmopathy. Sequenced input: blood.

The CDR3 here is CASRAGQSNTGELFF. CDR3 nucleotide sequence: TGTGCCAGCAGGGCTGGGCAGTCGAACACCGGGGAGCTGTTTTTT. The V gene is TRBV3-1, the J gene TRBJ2-2; D remains ambiguous. Trimming took 6 bases from V and 0 from J, leaving 11 bases between them. From germline, CDR1 is LGHDT and CDR2 YNNKEL (reference sequence). This CDR3 comprises 15 residues.